Below are 7 T cell receptor beta chains sequenced from a single sample in a study of early T cells in non-severe SARS-CoV-2 infection. TCRdb independently ran MiXCR on the 5' RACE reads; one entry per CDR3 protein. Of more than 90,000 distinct CDR3 sequences listed, approximately 11% are singletons. Sequenced material: whole blood. Every receptor here comes from an adult who was a healthcare worker with PCR-confirmed SARS-CoV-2 infection or an uninfected control (not recorded which).

The chain joins TRBV20-1 to TRBJ2-7; D perhaps matches TRBD1 (6 bases). There are 14 residues in the CDR3. Deletions cut 4 bases from V and 3 bases from J, with 16 bases between. Germline CDR1 is DFQATT and CDR2 is SNEGSKA (reference sequence). The CDR3 region is CSAKTWQGYYEQYF. The CDR3 DNA is TGCAGTGCTAAGACATGGCAGGGGTACTACGAGCAGTACTTC.

This clonotype was recorded a few times. The rearrangement links TRBV20-1 to TRBJ2-7, with TRBD2 identical over 12 bases. With V trimmed by 0 bases and J by 4 bases, 7 bases remained unmatched. Per the germline V gene, CDR1 is DFQATT and CDR2 is SNEGSKA (reference sequence). The CDR3 is 16 residues long. The CDR3 is CSARDPSGGEKYEQYF. In nucleotides, the CDR3 is TGCAGTGCTAGAGACCCTAGCGGGGGGGAAAAGTACGAGCAGTACTTC.

This clonotype was found many times. The genes are TRBV6-1 and TRBJ1-1; no firm D call. Trimming pared 7 bases from V and 1 base from J, leaving 10 bases between. In germline, CDR1 is MNHNS, CDR2 SASEGT. The CDR3 sequence is 13 residues long. CDR3 DNA: TGTGCCAGCAAGAAGACATGGAACACTGAAGCTTTCTTT. Its translation is CASKKTWNTEAFF.

This clonotype was recorded many times. The V gene is TRBV20-1, the J gene TRBJ2-2; 10 bases are shared with TRBD2. Trimming at V came to 0 bases and at J to 0 bases, leaving 4 bases not matched to a gene. The CDR3 is 17 residues long. Germline CDR1 reads DFQATT; CDR2 reads SNEGSKA (reference sequence). CDR3 residues: CSARDPLAGANTGELFF. The CDR3 coding sequence is TGCAGTGCTAGAGATCCCCTAGCGGGAGCGAACACCGGGGAGCTGTTTTTT.

This clonotype was observed many times. The chain recombines TRBV6-2 or TRBV6-3 with TRBJ2-7, with 7 bases fitting TRBD1. J was trimmed by 0 bases and V by 6 bases; bases with no gene match: 8. Germline CDR1 MNHEY, CDR2 SVGEGT. CDR3 length: 15 residues. CDR3 region: CASSRPGTASYEQYF. The DNA of the CDR3 is TGTGCCAGCAGCCGACCCGGGACAGCCTCCTACGAGCAGTACTTC.

There are a few counts of this clonotype. The V call is TRBV30, the J call TRBJ1-1; 7 nucleotides match TRBD1. The junction had 6 bases not matched to a gene; V was cut back by 1 base and J by 10 bases. Germline V lookup: CDR1 GTSNPN, CDR2 SVGIG (reference sequence). The CDR3 runs to 12 residues. The CDR3 DNA is TGTGCCTGGAGTGGACAGGGAACGCGAGCTTTCTTT. The encoded protein is CAWSGQGTRAFF.

This clonotype was counted a few times. The chain combines TRBV12-3 or TRBV12-4 with TRBJ1-1; no clear D. V gave up 6 bases and J gave up 2 bases, with 13 bases separating them. The CDR3 has 14 residues. The CDR3 nucleotides read TGTGCCAGCAGGGCAGTGCGTCTTAACACTGAAGCTTTCTTT. Translating it yields CASRAVRLNTEAFF.